Given below is one TCR beta chain in context. CDR1 is KGHDR and CDR2 is SFDVKD in the germline V gene. The CDR3 is made up of 13 amino acids. Trimming stripped 2 bases from V and 3 bases from J, with 6 bases between. This specimen comes from a study of blood T cell repertoires in COVID-19. Overall study: COVID-19 samples from acute and convalescent phases originated in the United States, Italy and Spain. T cells, B-cell-depleted T cells, or PBMCs supplied cDNA or gDNA.

Per the original data handling: Reference gene primer amplification yielded estimated nucleated cell counts. The assay was immunoSEQ multiplex PCR, and TCRdb's table has in-frame clones only and misses some. The V and J calls and the clone size are those of that table, but D and trimming were determined from the DNA. The sample has 75,000 to 100,000 clones, 75% to 90% seen once. Sequenced sample: peripheral blood. The V gene is TRBV24-1, the J gene TRBJ1-2, with D hard to call. The sequence came from a woman older than 75 with acute or convalescent COVID-19. CDR3 sequence (DNA): TGTGCCACCAGTGATTCGGGAGACTATGGCTACACCTTC. This codes for CATSDSGDYGYTF.